The 9 T cell receptor beta chains below all came from one sample that was sequenced in a study of graft-versus-host responses after intestinal transplantation. TCRdb's copy holds only in-frame clones and misses some; the assay was immunoSEQ multiplex PCR. The profile shows 95,000 to 100,000 clones, about 82% of them singletons. The sequencing used PBMCs, collected 255 days after intestinal transplant. The receptors come from a human patient who received an intestinal transplant, so some T cells may come from the graft donor.

The V gene is TRBV7-2, the J gene TRBJ1-6; 8 bases fit TRBD1. This CDR3 contains 16 residues. The V segment lost 5 bases and the J segment 13 bases; nucleotides outside the gene matches: 16. Germline CDR1 SGHTA, CDR2 FQGNSA. The CDR3 nucleotides are TGTGCCAGCAGCAACGGACAGGGAGGTTTTGTCTCGCCCCTCCACTTT. Translated: CASSNGQGGFVSPLHF. The full variable domain, rest sourced from reference TRBV7-2 and TRBJ1-6, is GAGVSQSPSNKVTEKGKDVELRCDPISGHTALYWYRQSLGQGLEFLIYFQGNSAPDKSGLPSDRFSAERTGGSVSTLTIQRTQQEDSAVYLCASSNGQGGFVSPLHFGNGTRLTVT.

This chain uses TRBV19 with TRBJ2-1; D not resolved. CDR3 length equals 14 residues. V lost 2 bases, J lost 10 bases, and 15 bases lay in between. From germline, CDR1 is LNHDA and CDR2 SQIVND (reference sequence). CDR3 loop: CASSINRLFGEQFF. The CDR3 bases are TGTGCCAGTAGTATAAATCGTCTCTTTGGAGAGCAGTTCTTC.

This sequence joins TRBV11-2 and TRBJ2-5, with D tentatively TRBD2 (6 bases). Germline CDR1 reads SGHAT; CDR2 reads FQNNGV. This CDR3 is built from 15 residues. V was clipped by 0 bases and J by 4 bases, with 12 bases between them. The CDR3 nucleotides are TGTGCCAGCAGCTTAGATTCCCGGGGGAGAGAGACCCAGTACTTC. This translates into CASSLDSRGRETQYF.

The chain recombines TRBV14 with TRBJ1-2; TRBD1 matches 9 bases. This CDR3 comprises 14 residues. The trim removed 4 bases at V and 7 bases at J, leaving 7 bases unmatched. Germline CDR1 and CDR2: SGHDN and FVKESK. CDR3 sequence: CASSLQGATGGYTF. The CDR3 nucleotides are TGTGCCAGCAGCCTACAGGGGGCTACGGGTGGCTACACCTTC.

This clone came up once. The genes are TRBV5-8 and TRBJ2-1; 9 positions match TRBD2. Germline V lookup: CDR1 SGHTS, CDR2 YDEGEE. The CDR3 totals 14 residues. The trim removed 3 bases at V and 7 bases at J, leaving 5 bases unmatched. The CDR3 spells CASSSLAGVNEQFF. In DNA, the CDR3 is TGTGCCAGCAGCTCCTTAGCGGGAGTGAATGAGCAGTTCTTC.

This clone was picked up one time. The gene calls are TRBV7-8 and TRBJ2-1, with 10 bases matching TRBD2. Losses at the gene ends were 0 bases for V and 8 bases for J; bases not matched to a gene: 10. CDR1 is SGHVS, CDR2 FQNEAQ, per germline. The CDR3 contains 17 residues. In nucleotides, the CDR3 is TGTGCCAGCAGCTTAGCGCTAGCGGGAGACCCCGGCGATGAGCAGTTCTTC. This codes for CASSLALAGDPGDEQFF.

This clone was counted between two and nine times. The chain employs TRBV9 and TRBJ1-3; possible D gene TRBD1, 6 bases. The CDR3 is 16 amino acids. Germline lookup yields CDR1 SGDLS and CDR2 YYNGEE. V gave up 0 bases and J gave up 4 bases, with 14 bases separating them. The CDR3 sequence: CASSVDPGVSGNTIYF. The DNA of the CDR3 is TGTGCCAGCAGCGTAGACCCAGGGGTATCGGGAAACACCATATATTTT.

The rearrangement links TRBV6-1 to TRBJ2-1; TRBD1 might be the D (5 bases). V lost 2 bases to trimming and J lost 2 bases, with 7 bases between them. The CDR3 is 14 amino acids. Germline-derived CDR1 and CDR2 are MNHNS and SASEGT. The CDR3 sequence is CASSEWGTYNEQFF. In nucleotides, the CDR3 is TGTGCCAGCAGTGAATGGGGCACCTACAATGAGCAGTTCTTC.

J is TRBJ2-5 and V is TRBV5-4; D might be TRBD2 (7 bases). V was pared by 2 bases and J by 3 bases, with 11 bases between. Germline CDR1 SGHNT, CDR2 YYREEE (reference sequence). The CDR3 is 14 amino acids. For the CDR3, the DNA is TGTGCCAGCAGCTTAGGAGGGGGGGAAGAGACCCAGTACTTC. Protein sequence: CASSLGGGEETQYF. Full variable domain (missing parts from reference TRBV5-4 and TRBJ2-5): ETGVTQSPTHLIKTRGQQVTLRCSSQSGHNTVSWYQQALGQGPQFIFQYYREEENGRGNFPPRFSGLQFPNYSSELNVNALELDDSALYLCASSLGGGEETQYFGPGTRLLVL.